This T cell receptor (beta chain) was profiled in a study of blood T cell repertoires in COVID-19. Profiling relied on immunoSEQ multiplex PCR, and the TCRdb table lists in-frame clones only, not all of them. Of approximately 300,000 clones detected, 86% appear once; the ten largest clones hold 1.5% to 2%. V shed 3 bases and J 5 bases; nucleotides not matched to a gene: 9. Germline-derived CDR1 and CDR2 are GTSNPN and SVGIG (reference sequence). The CDR3 runs to 15 residues. Sample: peripheral blood. This clonotype originated in a woman between 50 and 59 years old with acute or convalescent COVID-19. This sequence joins TRBV30 and TRBJ2-2, with 7 nucleotides matching TRBD2. CDR3 residues: CAWRYQAGVTGELFF. CDR3 nucleotide sequence: TGTGCCTGGAGGTACCAGGCGGGAGTTACCGGGGAGCTGTTTTTT. The full variable domain, completed using reference TRBV30 and TRBJ2-2, is SQTIHQWPATLVQPVGSPLSLECTVEGTSNPNLYWYRQAAGRGLQLLFYSVGIGQISSEVPQNLSASRPQDRQFILSSKKLLLSDSGFYLCAWRYQAGVTGELFFGEGSRLTVL.